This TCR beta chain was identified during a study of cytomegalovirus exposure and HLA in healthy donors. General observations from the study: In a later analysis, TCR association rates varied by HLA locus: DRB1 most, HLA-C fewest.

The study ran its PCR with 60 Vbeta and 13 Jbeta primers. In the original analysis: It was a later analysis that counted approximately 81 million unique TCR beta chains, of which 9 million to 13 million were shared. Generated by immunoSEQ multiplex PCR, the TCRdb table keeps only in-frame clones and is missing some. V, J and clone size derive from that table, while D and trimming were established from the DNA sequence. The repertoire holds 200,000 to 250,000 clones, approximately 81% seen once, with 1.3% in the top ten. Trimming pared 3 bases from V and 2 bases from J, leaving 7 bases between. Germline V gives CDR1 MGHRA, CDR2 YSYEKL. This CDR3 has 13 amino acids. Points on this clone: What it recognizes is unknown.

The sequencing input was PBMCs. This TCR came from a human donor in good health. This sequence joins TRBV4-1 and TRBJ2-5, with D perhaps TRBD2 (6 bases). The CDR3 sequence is CASSQGLQETQYF. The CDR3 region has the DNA TGCGCCAGCAGCCAGGGACTTCAAGAGACCCAGTACTTC.